Given below is one T cell receptor beta chain in context. Its antigen is unknown. V lost 2 bases and J 0 bases, leaving 10 bases between the germline ends. The CDR3 runs 15 residues. Germline V lookup: CDR1 MNHNY, CDR2 SVGAGI (reference sequence). These data belong to a study of shared clonotypes between healthy human individuals. The wider study: A couple of female and three male donors aged 18 to 49 were enrolled. Study conclusions and caveats: Sample collection involved blood only; tissue repertoires are likely different.

Original processing methods: With immunoSEQ giving junction-only sequences and no quality scores, filtering differed. Using immunoSEQ multiplex PCR, the repertoire was profiled, and TCRdb retains in-frame clones only, with some absent. V and J calls plus clone size are reproduced from that table; the DNA served to infer D and trimming. This table has about half a million clones, about four fifths appearing once. The donors, healthy adults who were HIV-negative, had experienced no recent acute infections or vaccinations. The sequenced material came from PBMCs. This TCR came from a woman aged 35 to 49 in good health. Some clones in this sample may be carry-over from other donors' samples. J is TRBJ1-1 and V is TRBV6-6; tentatively, D is TRBD1 (6 bases). The CDR3 DNA is TGTGCCAGCAGTTACGGGGGGGGGCTGAACACTGAAGCTTTCTTT. Translated, it gives CASSYGGGLNTEAFF.